The clone carrying this TCR beta chain was observed a handful of times. Its target is not known. During its preparation, the TCRbeta library received unique molecular identifiers. From the PCR reads, TCRdb called clonotypes with MiXCR, one entry per CDR3 protein. The sample shows about 200,000 distinct CDR3 sequences, about 8.2% of them seen only once. The entry originates in a study of T-cell reconstitution after alpha-beta-depleted transplantation in children. CDR1 and CDR2 (germline): KGHSH, LQKENI. The V end lost 2 bases, the J end lost 2 bases, and 6 bases lay between the germline ends. The CDR3 runs 13 residues. Regarding the study as a whole: The authors attributed T-cell counts and diversity one year after transplant mostly to newly produced T cells. Some patients showed high day-60 TCRbeta diversity, which derived from surviving recipient T cells and thymic progenitors. Expanded graft clones, several hundred of them, were reportedly the source of alpha-beta T cells about two months after transplant.

The sequence came from a male patient under 10 years old who had a stem cell transplant for acute myeloid leukemia, so the T cells may come from the graft donor. The chain combines TRBV18 with TRBJ2-5; no firm D call. The sample was PBMCs, mostly from graft donor cells, taken 360 days after TCRalphabeta/CD19-depleted stem cell transplant. CDR3 residues: CASSPNYQETQYF. As DNA, the CDR3 is TGTGCCAGCTCACCAAACTATCAAGAGACCCAGTACTTC.